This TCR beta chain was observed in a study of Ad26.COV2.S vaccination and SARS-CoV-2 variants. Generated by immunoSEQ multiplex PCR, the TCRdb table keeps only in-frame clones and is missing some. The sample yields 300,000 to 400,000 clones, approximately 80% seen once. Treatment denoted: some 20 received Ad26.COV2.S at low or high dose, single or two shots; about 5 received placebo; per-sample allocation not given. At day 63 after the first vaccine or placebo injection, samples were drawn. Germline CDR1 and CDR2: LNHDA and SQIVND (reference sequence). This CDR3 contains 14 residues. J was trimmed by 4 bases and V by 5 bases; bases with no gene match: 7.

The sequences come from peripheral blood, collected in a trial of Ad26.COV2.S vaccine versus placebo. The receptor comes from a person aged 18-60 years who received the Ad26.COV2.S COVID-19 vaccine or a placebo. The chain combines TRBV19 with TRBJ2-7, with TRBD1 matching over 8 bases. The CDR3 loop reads CASSAAQGDYEQYF. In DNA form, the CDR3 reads TGTGCCAGTAGTGCCGCACAGGGGGATTACGAGCAGTACTTC.